This T cell receptor (beta chain) was observed in a study of brain metastases from non-small cell lung cancer. Assay: immunoSEQ multiplex PCR; the TCRdb copy retains only in-frame clones and omits some. The sample lists 1,000 to 1,500 clones, approximately 83% occurring once. Sequencing was carried out using tumor-adjacent normal tissue. This receptor was taken from a donor aged 40 or over with non-small cell lung cancer.

CDR3 sequence: CASSLEVRVGDTQYF. The CDR3 bases are TGTGCCAGCAGCTTAGAGGTCCGGGTTGGAGATACGCAGTATTTT. The chain combines TRBV7-2 with TRBJ2-3, with D hard to call. The CDR3 sequence is 15 residues long. The V gene's germline CDR1 is SGHTA and CDR2 FQGNSA. V shed 1 base and J shed 5 bases, with 13 bases lying between them.